The clone carrying this TCR beta chain appeared a few times. The sample originates from a study of blood T cell repertoires in COVID-19. Turning to the study itself: From the United States, Italy and Spain came samples of acute and convalescent COVID-19. PBMCs, B-cell-depleted T cells, or T cells provided the cDNA or gDNA that made up the material.

V was trimmed by 4 bases and J by 5 bases, leaving 17 bases between them. The CDR3 is 15 residues long. The germline CDR1 and CDR2 sequences are SQVTM and ANQGSEA. Per the study methods: Nucleated cell counts were estimated from reference gene primer amplification. The assay was immunoSEQ multiplex PCR, and TCRdb's table has in-frame clones only and misses some. V and J calls and clone size are given by that table; D and trimming were obtained from the DNA. The sample records around 280,000 clones, approximately 88% being singletons. Donors were grouped by their self-reported clinical history. The chain recombines TRBV29-1 with TRBJ2-2; perhaps TRBD2 as D (5 bases). This receptor was identified in a woman aged 40 to 55 who had recovered from COVID-19. The material sequenced was PBMCs or T cells enriched from blood (not recorded which). The DNA of the CDR3 is TGCAGCGTTGGGACTCGGGTTGTTGGGACCGGGGAGCTGTTTTTT. The encoded protein is CSVGTRVVGTGELFF.